Detailed here is one TCR beta chain. What it binds is unknown. Investigators sought sequencing depths of between 1 in 200,000 and 1 in 1 million T cells. This table comes from immunoSEQ multiplex PCR, and its TCRdb copy is limited to in-frame clones, with some not included. This table holds 190,000 or so clones, approximately 72% found once. These data come from a study of cytotoxic CD8 clonotypes in ibrutinib-treated CLL. Study-level points and caveats: Clonality at baseline surpassed age-matched healthy donors and tracked circulating CD8+ T-cell counts. Clonality was elevated at ibrutinib response and had returned toward baseline at progression.

Trimming removed 5 bases from V and 4 bases from J, with 15 bases in between. Germline CDR1 and CDR2: MNHEY and SMNVEV (reference sequence). This CDR3 spans 15 amino acids. The TCR beta libraries used 2 to 2.5 micrograms of genomic DNA that came from cryopreserved PBMCs. The chain recombines TRBV27 with TRBJ2-4; a weak D match, TRBD2 (6 bases). This clonotype originated in a human donor with chronic lymphocytic leukemia. Sequences were derived from PBMCs, sampled after 24 months of ibrutinib treatment. CDR3 bases: TGTGCCAGCAGTCTACGCGGGGATTTGAAAAACATTCAGTACTTC. Protein product: CASSLRGDLKNIQYF.